The present T cell receptor (beta chain) was sequenced within a study of T cell responses to AZD1222 COVID-19 vaccine. Study-level points and caveats: The donor group comprised mostly white British people and more females; the analysis possibly underestimated clonal diversity.

The CDR3 totals 16 residues. V lost 1 base to trimming and J lost 0 bases, with 9 bases between them. Germline V gene sequence: CDR1 SEHNR, CDR2 FQNEAQ (reference sequence). Timing groups of about 4 and about 12 weeks for second doses were pooled. Generated by immunoSEQ multiplex PCR, the TCRdb table keeps only in-frame clones and is missing some. The profile shows roughly 150,000 clones, about 93% of them singletons. A remark on this clone: Its antigen is as yet unknown.

This material consisted of peripheral blood, taken 28 days after the second AZD1222 dose. This sequence originates from an adult who received the AZD1222 COVID-19 vaccine. The J gene is TRBJ1-4, the V gene TRBV7-9; D gene ambiguous. CDR3 loop: CASSLDGGATNEKLFF. For the CDR3, the DNA is TGTGCCAGCAGCTTAGACGGCGGCGCAACTAATGAAAAACTGTTTTTT.